Described below is a single T cell receptor (beta chain) sequence and its context. This clonotype was counted many times. The clone's antigen remains unknown. The input lacks base qualities; no much larger clone sits a single base away. This entry comes from a study of CD8 T cells in ankylosing spondylitis (dated by TCRdb to about 2017). Broadly, across the study: T cell receptor beta repertoires were profiled in healthy donors and ankylosing spondylitis patients so that disease-linked TCR variants could be found. In total, the full study cohort was made up of 108 healthy donors and 20 to 25 ankylosing spondylitis patients. Samples of peripheral blood were taken, and for ankylosing spondylitis patients, synovial fluid was collected as well. Overall study results and their limits: Some TCR beta motif variants had previously been reported in synovial fluid and blood of reactive arthritis patients, which suggested common disease-initiation mechanisms. A TCR beta motif of fewer than 10 highly homologous amino acid variants appeared characteristic of blood from ankylosing spondylitis patients. According to the report, matched synovial fluid samples from ankylosing spondylitis patients were significantly enriched for the disease-linked clones. The disease-linked clones had a CD8+ phenotype and were found at relatively low frequencies in peripheral blood.

The junction carries 18 bases between V and J, which are trimmed by 1 base and 3 bases respectively. From cysteine to phenylalanine, the CDR3 is 17 amino acids long. Kept here is only the CDR3 DNA, which spans 51 bases and is read in frame from base 1. According to the germline V gene (reference sequence), CDR1 reads LNHNV and CDR2 reads YYDKDF. Sequencing took place on an Illumina HiSeq 2500. TCR beta libraries were prepared by quantitative 5'-RACE with molecular barcodes. On the authors' methods: To identify disease-linked TCR variants, a new computational method was used, one built on a probabilistic model of VDJ rearrangement. Through fastp at Q25 and MiXCR, TCRdb rebuilt clones from the public reads, retaining in-frame beta chains. CDR3 protein duplicates are merged, each entry listing the most common genes and DNA. In this record, the V and J calls reflect TCRdb's handling and not the investigators' own analysis. The sample yields under 200,000 distinct CDR3 sequences; around 10% were counted once. 25% to 30% of the sample rests with the top ten.

Rearrangement joined TRBV15 to TRBJ2-5; a tentative D call is TRBD2 (6 bases match). Sequencing was carried out using blood, either unsorted or a sorted T cell fraction (not recorded which). The TCR sequence derives from a male donor with ankylosing spondylitis or in good health (not recorded which). The CDR3 has the sequence CATSRVRRLDVKETQYF. The nucleotide sequence reads TGTGCCACCAGCAGAGTCAGGAGACTAGACGTCAAAGAGACCCAGTACTTC.